This T cell receptor (beta chain) was recorded in a study of beta chain features in type 1 diabetes. Findings of the study overall: Junctions at VDJ sites from type 1 diabetes patients had fewer insertions and more deletions. TCRB CDR3s from Type 1 diabetes patients were moderately but significantly shorter in all four CD4+ subsets. Naive, central memory and Treg TCRB repertoires seemed to resemble each other more closely in patients than they did in healthy donors.

Germline V CDR1 and CDR2: SEHNR, FQNEAQ (reference sequence). Trimming shortened V by 3 bases and J by 1 base, and 7 bases separated the two germline ends. The CDR3 runs to 13 residues. CD45RO/CCR7/CD25/CD127/CD95/CD27 separated CD4+ naive, central memory, regulatory and stem cell-like memory cells by sorting. A few counts support this clone. Its antigen is undetermined. cDNA synthesis used the whole RNA isolate, giving expressed TCRB sequences. Some clones are missing from TCRdb's copy, which holds only in-frame ones; the method was immunoSEQ multiplex PCR. The sample lists approximately 250,000 clones, 24% seen once, with over 0.01% in the top ten.

This receptor was obtained from a woman in her 30s with type 1 diabetes. This sequence joins TRBV7-9 and TRBJ2-7; no reliable D call. Material: naive CD4+ T cells from blood. The CDR3 reads CASSFEVSYEQYF. The CDR3 coding sequence is TGTGCCAGCAGCTTCGAGGTATCCTACGAGCAGTACTTC.